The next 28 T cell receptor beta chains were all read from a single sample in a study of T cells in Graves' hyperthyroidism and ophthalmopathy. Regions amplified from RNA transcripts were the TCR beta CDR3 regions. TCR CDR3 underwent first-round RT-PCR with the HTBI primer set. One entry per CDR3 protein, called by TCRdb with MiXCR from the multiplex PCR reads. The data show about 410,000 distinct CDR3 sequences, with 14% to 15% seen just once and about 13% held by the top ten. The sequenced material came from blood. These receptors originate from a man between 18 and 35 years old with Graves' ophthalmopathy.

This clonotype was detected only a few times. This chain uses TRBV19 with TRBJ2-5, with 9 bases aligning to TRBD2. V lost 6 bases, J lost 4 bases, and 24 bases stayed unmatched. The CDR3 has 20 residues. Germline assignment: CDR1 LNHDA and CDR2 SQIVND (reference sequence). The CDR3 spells CASSHDRASGDQRGPETQYF. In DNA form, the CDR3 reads TGTGCCAGTAGCCATGATCGGGCTAGCGGGGACCAGCGGGGTCCAGAGACCCAGTACTTC.

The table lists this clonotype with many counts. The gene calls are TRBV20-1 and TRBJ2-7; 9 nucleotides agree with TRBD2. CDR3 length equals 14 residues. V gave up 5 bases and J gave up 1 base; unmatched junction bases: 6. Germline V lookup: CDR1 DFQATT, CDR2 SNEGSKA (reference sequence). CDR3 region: CSADGLAQSYEQYF. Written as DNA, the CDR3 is TGCAGTGCTGACGGACTAGCGCAATCCTACGAGCAGTACTTC.

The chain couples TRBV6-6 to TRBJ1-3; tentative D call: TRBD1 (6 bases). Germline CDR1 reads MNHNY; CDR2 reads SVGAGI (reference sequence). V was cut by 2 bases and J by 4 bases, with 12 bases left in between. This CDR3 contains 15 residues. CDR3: CASSYAQGGGNTIYF. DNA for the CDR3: TGTGCCAGCAGTTACGCACAGGGAGGGGGAAACACCATATATTTT.

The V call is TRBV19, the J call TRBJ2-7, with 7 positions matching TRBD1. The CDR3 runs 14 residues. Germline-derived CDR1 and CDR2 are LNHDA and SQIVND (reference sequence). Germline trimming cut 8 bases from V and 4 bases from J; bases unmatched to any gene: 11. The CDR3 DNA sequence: TGTGCCAGTGCCACAGGGGCCCTTGGGTACGAGCAGTACTTC. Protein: CASATGALGYEQYF.

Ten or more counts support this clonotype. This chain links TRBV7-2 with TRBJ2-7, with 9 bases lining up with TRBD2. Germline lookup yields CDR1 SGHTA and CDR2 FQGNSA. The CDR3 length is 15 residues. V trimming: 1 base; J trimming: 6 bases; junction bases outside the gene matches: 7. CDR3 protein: CASSLDSSGVSEQYF. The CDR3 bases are TGTGCCAGCAGCTTAGACTCTAGCGGGGTCTCCGAGCAGTACTTC. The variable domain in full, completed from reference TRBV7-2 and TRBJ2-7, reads GAGVSQSPSNKVTEKGKDVELRCDPISGHTALYWYRQSLGQGLEFLIYFQGNSAPDKSGLPSDRFSAERTGGSVSTLTIQRTQQEDSAVYLCASSLDSSGVSEQYFGPGTRLTVT.

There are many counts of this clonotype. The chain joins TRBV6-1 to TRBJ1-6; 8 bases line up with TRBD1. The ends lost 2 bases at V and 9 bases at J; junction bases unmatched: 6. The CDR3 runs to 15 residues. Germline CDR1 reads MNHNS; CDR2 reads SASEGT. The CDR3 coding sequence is TGTGCCAGCAGTGAAATCCAGGGGGCAGGTTCACCCCTCCACTTT. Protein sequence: CASSEIQGAGSPLHF.

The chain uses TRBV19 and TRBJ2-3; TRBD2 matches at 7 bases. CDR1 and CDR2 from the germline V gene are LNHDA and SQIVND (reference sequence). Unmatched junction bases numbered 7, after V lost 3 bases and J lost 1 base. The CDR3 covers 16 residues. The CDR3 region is CASSMSGRAGTDTQYF. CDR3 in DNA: TGTGCCAGTAGTATGAGTGGGAGGGCCGGCACAGATACGCAGTATTTT.

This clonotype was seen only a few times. The CDR3 DNA reads TGTGCCAGCAGTTACTCGATAAGGGGGAGCGGCTACACCTTC. Protein sequence: CASSYSIRGSGYTF. V is TRBV6-5 and J is TRBJ1-2; D may be TRBD1 (6 bases). This CDR3 has 14 amino acids. Germline values: CDR1 MNHEY, CDR2 SVGAGI. V lost 0 bases and J lost 8, with 13 bases in between.

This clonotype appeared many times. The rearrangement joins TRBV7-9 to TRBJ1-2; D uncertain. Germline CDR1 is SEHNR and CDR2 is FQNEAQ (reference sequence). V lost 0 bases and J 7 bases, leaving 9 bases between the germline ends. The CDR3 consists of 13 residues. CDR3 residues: CASSLAGYSGYTF. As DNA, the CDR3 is TGTGCCAGCAGCTTAGCCGGGTATAGTGGCTACACCTTC. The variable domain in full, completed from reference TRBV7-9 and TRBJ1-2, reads DTGVSQNPRHKITKRGQNVTFRCDPISEHNRLYWYRQTLGQGPEFLTYFQNEAQLEKSRLLSDRFSAERPKGSFSTLEIQRTEQGDSAMYLCASSLAGYSGYTFGSGTRLTVV.

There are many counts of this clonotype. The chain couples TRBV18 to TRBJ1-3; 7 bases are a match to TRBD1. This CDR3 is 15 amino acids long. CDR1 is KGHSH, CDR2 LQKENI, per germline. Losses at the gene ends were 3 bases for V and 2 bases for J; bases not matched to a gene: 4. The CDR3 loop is CASSPLTGTGNTIYF. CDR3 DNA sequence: TGTGCCAGCTCACCGCTGACAGGGACTGGAAACACCATATATTTT.

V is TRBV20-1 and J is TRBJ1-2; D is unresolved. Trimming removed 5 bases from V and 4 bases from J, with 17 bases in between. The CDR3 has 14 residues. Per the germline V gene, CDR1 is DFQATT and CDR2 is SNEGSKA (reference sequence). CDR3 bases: TGCAGTGCTCACCCAGAATGGCAAAGCTATGGCTACACCTTC. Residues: CSAHPEWQSYGYTF.

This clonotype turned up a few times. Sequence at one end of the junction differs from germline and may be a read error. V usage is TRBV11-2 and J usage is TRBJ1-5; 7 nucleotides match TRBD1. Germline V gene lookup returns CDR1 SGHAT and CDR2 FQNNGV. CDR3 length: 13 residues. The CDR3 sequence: CASGLTGNQPQHF. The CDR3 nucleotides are TGTGCCAGCGGCTTGACAGGGAATCAGCCCCAGCATTTT.

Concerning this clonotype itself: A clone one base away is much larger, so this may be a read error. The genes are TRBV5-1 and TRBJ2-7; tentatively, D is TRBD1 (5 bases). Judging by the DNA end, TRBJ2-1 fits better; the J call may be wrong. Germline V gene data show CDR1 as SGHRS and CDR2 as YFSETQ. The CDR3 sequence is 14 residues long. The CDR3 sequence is CASSLEGAPYEQFF. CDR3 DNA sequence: TGCGCCAGCAGCTTGGAAGGGGCTCCCTACGAGCAGTTCTTC.

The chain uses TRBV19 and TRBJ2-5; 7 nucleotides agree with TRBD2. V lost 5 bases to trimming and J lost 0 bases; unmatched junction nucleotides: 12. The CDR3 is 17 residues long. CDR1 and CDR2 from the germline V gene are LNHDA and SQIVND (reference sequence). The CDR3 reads CASSARTGTKYQETQYF. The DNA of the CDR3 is TGTGCCAGTAGTGCCCGCACCGGGACTAAGTACCAAGAGACCCAGTACTTC.

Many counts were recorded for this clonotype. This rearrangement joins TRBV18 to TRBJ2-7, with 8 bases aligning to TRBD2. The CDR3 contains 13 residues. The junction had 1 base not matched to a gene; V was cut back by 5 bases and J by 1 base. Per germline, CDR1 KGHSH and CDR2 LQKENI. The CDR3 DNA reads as TGTGCCAGCTCAAGCGGGGGTTCCTACGAGCAGTACTTC. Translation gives CASSSGGSYEQYF.

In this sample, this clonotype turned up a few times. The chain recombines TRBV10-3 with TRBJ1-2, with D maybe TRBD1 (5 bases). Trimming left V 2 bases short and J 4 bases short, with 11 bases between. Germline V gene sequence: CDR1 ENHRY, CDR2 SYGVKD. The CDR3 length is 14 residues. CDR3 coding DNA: TGTGCCATCAGTGAGGGGGGACCCTTCTATGGCTACACCTTC. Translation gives CAISEGGPFYGYTF.

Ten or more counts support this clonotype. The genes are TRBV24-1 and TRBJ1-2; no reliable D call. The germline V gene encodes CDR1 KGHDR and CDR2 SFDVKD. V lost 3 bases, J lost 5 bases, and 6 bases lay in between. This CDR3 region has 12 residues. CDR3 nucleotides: TGTGCCACCAGTGATCGCAATTATGGCTACACCTTC. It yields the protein CATSDRNYGYTF.

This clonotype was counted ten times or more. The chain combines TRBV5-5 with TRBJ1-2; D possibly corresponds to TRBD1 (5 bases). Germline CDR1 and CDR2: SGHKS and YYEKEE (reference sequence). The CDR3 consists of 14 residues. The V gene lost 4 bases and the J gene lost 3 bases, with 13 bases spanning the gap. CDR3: CASSPKGAYYGYTF. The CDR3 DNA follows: TGTGCCAGCAGCCCGAAAGGGGCCTACTATGGCTACACCTTC.

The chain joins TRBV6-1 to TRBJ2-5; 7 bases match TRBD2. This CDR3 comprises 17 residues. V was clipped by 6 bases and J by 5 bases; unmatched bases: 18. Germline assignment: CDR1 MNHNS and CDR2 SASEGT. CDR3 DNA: TGTGCCAGCAGCCCACATTGGGAGGGGCGGAGGATGGAGACCCAGTACTTC. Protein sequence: CASSPHWEGRRMETQYF.

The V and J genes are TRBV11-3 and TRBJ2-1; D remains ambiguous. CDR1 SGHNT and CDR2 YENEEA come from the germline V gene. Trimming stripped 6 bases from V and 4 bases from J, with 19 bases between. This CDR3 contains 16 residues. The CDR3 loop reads CASSPPVRLWYNEQFF. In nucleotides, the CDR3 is TGTGCCAGCAGTCCCCCAGTGCGGCTTTGGTACAATGAGCAGTTCTTC.

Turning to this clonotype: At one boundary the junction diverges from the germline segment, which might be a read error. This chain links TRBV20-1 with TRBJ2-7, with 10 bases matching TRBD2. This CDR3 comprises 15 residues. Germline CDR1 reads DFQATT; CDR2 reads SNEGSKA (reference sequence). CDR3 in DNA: TGCAGTGCTAGAGATCTAGCGGGGGACACCTACGAGCGGTACTTC. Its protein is CSARDLAGDTYERYF.

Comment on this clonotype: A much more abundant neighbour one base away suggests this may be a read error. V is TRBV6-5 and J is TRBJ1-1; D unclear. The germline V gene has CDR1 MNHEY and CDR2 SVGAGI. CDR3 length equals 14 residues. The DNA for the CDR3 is TGTGCCAGCAGTTACTCGATTAATAGGGAGGAAGCTTCCTTT. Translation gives CASSYSINREEASF.

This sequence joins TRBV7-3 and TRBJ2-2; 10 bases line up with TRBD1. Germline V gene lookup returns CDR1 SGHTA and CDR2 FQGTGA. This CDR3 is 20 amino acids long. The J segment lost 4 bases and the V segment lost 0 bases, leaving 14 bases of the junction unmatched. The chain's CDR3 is CASSLTGDRDRGLLTGELFF. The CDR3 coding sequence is TGTGCCAGCAGCTTAACGGGTGACCGAGACAGGGGGCTCCTCACCGGGGAGCTGTTTTTT.

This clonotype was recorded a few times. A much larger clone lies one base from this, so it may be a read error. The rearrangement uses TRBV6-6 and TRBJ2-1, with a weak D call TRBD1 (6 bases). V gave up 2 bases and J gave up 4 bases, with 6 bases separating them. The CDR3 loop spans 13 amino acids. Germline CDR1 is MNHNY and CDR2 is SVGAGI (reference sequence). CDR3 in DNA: TGTGCCAGCAGTTACCAGGGGTACAATGAGCAGTTCTTC. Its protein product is CASSYQGYNEQFF.

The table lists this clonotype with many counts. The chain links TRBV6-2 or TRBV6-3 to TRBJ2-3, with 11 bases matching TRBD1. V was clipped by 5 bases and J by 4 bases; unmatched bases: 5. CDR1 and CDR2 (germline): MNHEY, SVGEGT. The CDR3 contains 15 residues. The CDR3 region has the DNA TGTGCCAGCAGTAAAGGACAGGGGGCCGCAGATACGCAGTATTTT. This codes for CASSKGQGAADTQYF.

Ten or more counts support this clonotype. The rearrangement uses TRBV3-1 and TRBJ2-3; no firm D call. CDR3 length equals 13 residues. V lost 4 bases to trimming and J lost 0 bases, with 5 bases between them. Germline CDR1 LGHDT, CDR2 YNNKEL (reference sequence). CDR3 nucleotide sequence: TGTGCCAGCAGCCTTAGAAGCACAGATACGCAGTATTTT. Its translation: CASSLRSTDTQYF.

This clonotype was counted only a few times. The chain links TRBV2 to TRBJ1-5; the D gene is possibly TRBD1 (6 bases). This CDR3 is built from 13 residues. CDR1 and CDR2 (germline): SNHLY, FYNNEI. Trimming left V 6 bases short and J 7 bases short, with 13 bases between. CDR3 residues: CASRGAWEQPQHF. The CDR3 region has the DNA TGTGCCAGCAGGGGGGCCTGGGAACAGCCCCAGCATTTT.

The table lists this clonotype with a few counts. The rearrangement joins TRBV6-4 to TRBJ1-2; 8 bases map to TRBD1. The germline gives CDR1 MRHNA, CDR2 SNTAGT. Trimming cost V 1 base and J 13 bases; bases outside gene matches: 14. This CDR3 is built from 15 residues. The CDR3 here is CASSDFSRDRQRITF. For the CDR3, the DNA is TGTGCCAGCAGTGACTTCTCCCGGGACAGGCAAAGGATCACCTTC.